This T cell receptor (beta chain) comes out of a study of T-cell reconstitution after alpha-beta-depleted transplantation in children (dated by TCRdb to 2016 to 2017). Regarding the study in general: T-cell immune reconstitution after TCRalphabeta/CD19-depleted allogeneic hematopoietic cell transplantation in children was quantitatively tracked in the study by means of TCR repertoire profiling.

The study at large found these results: The frequencies of hyperexpanded clones fell over the following months, and after one year, T-cell counts and TCRbeta diversity were mostly attributed to newly produced T cells. Apparently early alphabetaT-cell count recovery about two months after transplant reportedly relied on only several hundred rapidly expanded clones derived from non-depleted graft cells. In some patients, the high TCRbeta diversity seen at day 60 was put down to recipient T cells and intrathymic progenitors that had survived conditioning.

The treatment or condition label of this sample denotes: allogeneic hematopoietic cell transplantation with graft depleted of TCRalphabeta T cells and CD19 B cells. The children who served as transplant recipients had been given grafts of TCRalphabeta/CD19-depleted allogeneic hematopoietic cells. For this chain, trimming is 6 bases at the V end and 1 base at the J end, and the number of junction bases without a gene match is 10. The CDR3, from cysteine to phenylalanine, totals 17 residues. The DNA shown is the 51-base CDR3, in frame from base 1. This clonotype appeared many times. The clone's antigen remains unknown. Base qualities are missing; no much larger clone stands one base away. Libraries were constructed by PCR. The run used an Illumina HiSeq 2500. Molecular barcoding was employed in the preparation of TCR libraries, with unique molecular identifiers being used to normalize TCRbeta repertoire quantification. In TCRdb, the public reads were trimmed at Q25 with fastp and aligned with MiXCR, with productive beta chains retained. Rows are combined by CDR3 protein, so each entry shows the most common genes and DNA. This sample is represented by about 440,000 distinct CDR3 sequences; roughly 43% of them were singletons. Under 30% of the sample rests with the top ten.

The chain links TRBV12-3 or TRBV12-4 with TRBJ2-7; 12 of the junction bases match TRBD2. The TCR was taken from a girl aged 2 to 9 with aplastic anemia, due to receive a stem cell transplant. This specimen consisted of PBMCs, obtained before TCRalphabeta/CD19-depleted stem cell transplant. The DNA reads TGTGCCAGCAGCACCTCCCGACTAGCGGGAGATTCCTACGAGCAGTACTTC. The translation is CASSTSRLAGDSYEQYF.